The clone carrying this T cell receptor (beta chain) was recorded only once. As yet, its antigen is unknown. This entry comes from a study of cytomegalovirus exposure and HLA in healthy donors. Study results and limitations: Sequence variants that were highly shared formed a cluster that was likely a sequencing artifact. Later, TCR association rates were found to vary by HLA locus, highest for DRB1 and lowest for HLA-C. An analysis was carried out later, and it reportedly showed fewer N-insertions in an Asian-associated ancestry cluster than the roughly 670-donor mean.

Use of 60 Vbeta and 13 Jbeta primers characterized the PCR. The method was immunoSEQ multiplex PCR; TCRdb's version includes in-frame clones alone and lacks a portion of them. This sample carries about 140,000 clones, approximately 84% of them seen once, and the ten largest clones take 1.9%. This receptor was obtained from a woman in her 40s in good health and CMV-seronegative. Sequences were obtained from PBMCs.

The DNA of the CDR3 is TGTGCCAGCAGCTCCGGATGGGACAGCCAAGAGACCCAGTACTTC. It is translated as CASSSGWDSQETQYF. The rearrangement links TRBV7-8 to TRBJ2-5; the match to TRBD1 covers 7 bases. V was pared by 4 bases and J by 1 base, with 6 bases of the junction left unmatched. The CDR3 spans 15 residues. Germline values: CDR1 SGHVS, CDR2 FQNEAQ.